This TCR beta chain came from a study of cytomegalovirus exposure and HLA in healthy donors. V lost 3 bases and J lost 4; bases outside the gene matches: 2. Germline CDR1 reads SGHRS; CDR2 reads YFSETQ. This CDR3 has 14 amino acids. It was with 60 Vbeta and 13 Jbeta primers that the PCR ran. Repertoires were generated with immunoSEQ multiplex PCR, while TCRdb's copy carries only in-frame clones and drops some. The sample includes approximately 150,000 clones, 80% seen only once; the top ten take just over 4.5%. The genes are TRBV5-1 and TRBJ1-5; TRBD1 matches 9 bases. Material: PBMCs. The receptor's source is a man between 35 and 55 years old in good health and CMV-seronegative. CDR3 sequence reads: CASSSGQGNQPQHF. CDR3 DNA sequence: TGCGCCAGCAGCTCCGGACAGGGGAATCAGCCCCAGCATTTT.